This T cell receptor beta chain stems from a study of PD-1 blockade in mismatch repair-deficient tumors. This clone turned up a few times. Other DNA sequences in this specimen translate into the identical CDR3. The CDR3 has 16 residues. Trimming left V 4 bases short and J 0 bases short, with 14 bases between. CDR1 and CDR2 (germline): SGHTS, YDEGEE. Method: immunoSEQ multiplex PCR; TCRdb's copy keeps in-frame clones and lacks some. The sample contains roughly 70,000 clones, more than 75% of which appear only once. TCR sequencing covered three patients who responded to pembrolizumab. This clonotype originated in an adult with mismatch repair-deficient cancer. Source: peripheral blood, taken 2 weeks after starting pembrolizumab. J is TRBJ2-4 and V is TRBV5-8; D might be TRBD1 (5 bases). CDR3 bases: TGTGCCAGCAGCCCCAGACAGCTCCTAGCCAAAAACATTCAGTACTTC. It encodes CASSPRQLLAKNIQYF.